Listed below are T cell receptor beta chains from one sample, sequenced in a study of T-cell reconstitution after alpha-beta-depleted transplantation in children. TCRdb itself ran the PCR reads through MiXCR, one entry per CDR3 protein. The data show 130,000 to 150,000 distinct CDR3 sequences, with 8% to 10% seen just once and 15% to 20% held by the top ten. The sequencing here drew on PBMCs, mostly from graft donor cells, taken 180 days after TCRalphabeta/CD19-depleted stem cell transplant. The receptors here all came from a female patient between 2 and 15 years old who had a stem cell transplant for congenital amegakaryocytic thrombocytopenia, so the T cells may come from the graft donor. Both conserved end residues are part of each CDR3. A D gene is named only where the DNA matches it firmly. A row's size may be missing; if present it is once, few, many or a size class.

TRBV12-3/TRBV12-4	.	TRBJ2-1	.	CASSFELNEQFF	TGTGCCAGCAGTTTCGAGCTCAATGAGCAGTTCTTC
TRBV7-2	few	TRBJ2-7	.	CASSSPGAGASSYEQYF	TGTGCCAGCAGCTCCCCGGGGGCAGGCGCGAGCTCCTACGAGCAGTACTTC
TRBV20-1	.	TRBJ1-5	.	CSVGFSNQPQHF	TGCAGTGTGGGGTTTAGCAATCAGCCCCAGCATTTT
TRBV7-9	few	TRBJ2-6	TRBD2	CASSLAAGAGANVLTF	TGTGCCAGCAGCTTAGCTGCGGGGGCTGGGGCCAACGTCCTGACTTTC
TRBV20-1	few	TRBJ2-1	TRBD2	CSAQLAGNEQFF	TGCAGTGCTCAACTAGCGGGCAATGAGCAGTTCTTC
TRBV20-1	.	TRBJ1-4	.	CSARSGTNEKLFF	TGCAGTGCTAGATCGGGGACTAATGAAAAACTGTTTTTT
TRBV20-1	many	TRBJ1-5	.	CSATVSNQPQHF	TGCAGTGCTACGGTGAGCAATCAGCCCCAGCATTTT
TRBV12-3/TRBV12-4	few	TRBJ2-7	.	CASSFDQLYEQYF	TGTGCCAGCAGTTTTGACCAGCTCTACGAGCAGTACTTC
TRBV27	many	TRBJ2-7	.	CASSFLGRKDEQYF	TGTGCCAGCAGTTTTTTGGGAAGGAAGGACGAGCAGTACTTC
TRBV10-3	many	TRBJ2-7	.	CATDAGQTYEQYF	TGTGCCACAGACGCGGGACAGACGTACGAGCAGTACTTC
TRBV20-1	.	TRBJ2-3	.	CSARVQRQGTDTQYF	TGCAGTGCTAGAGTTCAGAGACAAGGGACAGATACGCAGTATTTT
TRBV12-3/TRBV12-4	many	TRBJ1-1	TRBD1	CASSPNRGNTEAFF	TGTGCCAGCAGTCCCAACAGGGGCAACACTGAAGCTTTCTTT
TRBV5-1	many	TRBJ2-3	.	CASSLRPDTQYF	TGCGCCAGCAGCTTGCGCCCAGATACGCAGTATTTT
TRBV19	few	TRBJ2-3	.	CASSSGIGTDTQYF	TGTGCCAGTAGTTCAGGGATCGGCACAGATACGCAGTATTTT
TRBV20-1	many	TRBJ2-7	.	CSAIIRSYEQYF	TGCAGTGCTATAATCAGATCCTACGAGCAGTACTTC
TRBV30	.	TRBJ2-1	.	CAWSSGGAYNEQFF	TGTGCCTGGAGTTCGGGGGGCGCTTACAATGAGCAGTTCTTC
TRBV12-3/TRBV12-4	few	TRBJ2-1	TRBD2	CAIRTSANEQFF	TGTGCCATTAGGACTAGCGCCAATGAGCAGTTCTTC
TRBV27	many	TRBJ2-7	.	CASSLVPPVQGTYEQYF	TGTGCCAGCAGTTTAGTTCCCCCAGTTCAGGGTACCTACGAGCAGTACTTC
TRBV6-2/TRBV6-3	.	TRBJ1-1	.	CASSNWGTEAFF	TGTGCCAGCAGTAATTGGGGCACTGAAGCTTTCTTT
TRBV5-1	many	TRBJ1-1	.	CASSQAQGVTEAFF	TGCGCCAGCAGCCAGGCACAGGGAGTCACTGAAGCTTTCTTT
TRBV7-2	few	TRBJ1-2	.	CASSLEADYGYTF	TGTGCCAGCAGCTTAGAGGCAGACTATGGCTACACCTTC
TRBV20-1	.	TRBJ1-3	.	CSPQQGSGNTIYF	TGCAGTCCTCAGCAGGGATCTGGAAACACCATATATTTT
TRBV3-1	many	TRBJ2-3	.	CASSTADTQYF	TGTGCCAGCAGCACCGCGGATACGCAGTATTTT
TRBV5-1	many	TRBJ2-2	.	CASAVLGELFF	TGCGCCAGCGCCGTACTCGGGGAGCTGTTTTTT
TRBV29-1	many	TRBJ1-2	.	CSVRDPGGYGYTF	TGCAGCGTTCGGGACCCCGGTGGCTATGGCTACACCTTC
TRBV20-1	.	TRBJ2-7	TRBD2	CSARDTGGVAEYEQYF	TGCAGTGCTAGAGATACCGGGGGGGTCGCCGAGTACGAGCAGTACTTC
TRBV15	.	TRBJ2-5	.	CATSSDRGQETQYF	TGTGCCACCAGCAGTGATCGTGGCCAAGAGACCCAGTACTTC
TRBV14	.	TRBJ2-1	.	CASSQDGLYNEQFF	TGTGCCAGCAGCCAAGACGGCCTCTACAATGAGCAGTTCTTC
TRBV7-9	many	TRBJ2-5	.	CASSFWETQYF	TGTGCCAGCAGCTTCTGGGAGACCCAGTACTTC
TRBV20-1	few	TRBJ1-1	.	CSARILGDKGTEAFF	TGCAGTGCTAGAATTCTGGGTGATAAGGGGACTGAAGCTTTCTTT
TRBV14	many	TRBJ2-2	TRBD1	CASSRQGYELFF	TGTGCCAGCAGCCGACAGGGATACGAGCTGTTTTTT
TRBV28	many	TRBJ2-4	TRBD2	CASSEIAGEAKNIQYF	TGTGCCAGCAGTGAAATAGCGGGAGAGGCCAAAAACATTCAGTACTTC
TRBV20-1	many	TRBJ2-5	.	CSASTRETQYF	TGCAGTGCTAGCACCCGAGAGACCCAGTACTTC
TRBV9	.	TRBJ1-2	.	CASSVGGAYGYTF	TGTGCCAGCAGCGTAGGGGGGGCATATGGCTACACCTTC
TRBV15	few	TRBJ1-5	.	CATSRDPRAGQPQHF	TGTGCCACCAGCAGAGATCCGCGGGCCGGGCAGCCCCAGCATTTT
TRBV4-1	many	TRBJ2-1	.	CASSQGESSYNEQFF	TGCGCCAGCAGCCAAGGTGAAAGCTCCTACAATGAGCAGTTCTTC
TRBV7-3	many	TRBJ2-5	TRBD2	CASSSSGRLETQYF	TGTGCCAGCAGCTCTAGCGGGAGGTTAGAGACCCAGTACTTC
TRBV3-1	.	TRBJ2-2	.	CASSPRFFGKGNGELFF	TGTGCCAGCAGCCCAAGATTTTTTGGGAAAGGGAACGGGGAGCTGTTTTTT
TRBV3-1	.	TRBJ2-5	.	CASCRPTQGLSETQYF	TGTGCCTCCTGCCGACCCACACAGGGACTCTCGGAGACCCAGTACTTC
TRBV6-6	many	TRBJ2-7	.	CASSARTVSYEQYF	TGTGCCAGCAGCGCGAGAACGGTTTCCTACGAGCAGTACTTC
TRBV20-1	many	TRBJ2-3	TRBD1	CSATFLQGVTDTQYF	TGCAGTGCTACCTTCTTACAGGGGGTGACAGATACGCAGTATTTT
TRBV15	.	TRBJ1-5	.	CATSRPYPLIGNQPQHF	TGTGCCACCAGCAGACCTTACCCCCTAATCGGCAATCAGCCCCAGCATTTT
TRBV12-3/TRBV12-4	many	TRBJ1-4	.	CASRTSGPATNEKLFF	TGTGCCAGCAGGACCTCAGGGCCTGCAACTAATGAAAAACTGTTTTTT
TRBV27	few	TRBJ2-1	TRBD2	CASSLKGWGLAGMYNEQFF	TGTGCCAGCAGTTTAAAGGGGTGGGGGTTAGCGGGTATGTACAATGAGCAGTTCTTC
TRBV5-1	once	TRBJ2-2	TRBD1	CASSSTGGGTGELFF	TGCGCCAGCAGTTCTACAGGGGGCGGGACCGGGGAGCTGTTTTTT
TRBV29-1	many	TRBJ2-7	.	CSVAPGRYEQYF	TGCAGCGTCGCCCCGGGACGCTACGAGCAGTACTTC
TRBV29-1	many	TRBJ1-2	.	CSPDGYTF	TGCAGCCCCGACGGCTACACCTTC
TRBV10-1	few	TRBJ2-3	TRBD2	CASSPRLAGVRRDTQYF	TGCGCCAGCAGTCCAAGGCTAGCGGGGGTCCGCAGGGATACGCAGTATTTT